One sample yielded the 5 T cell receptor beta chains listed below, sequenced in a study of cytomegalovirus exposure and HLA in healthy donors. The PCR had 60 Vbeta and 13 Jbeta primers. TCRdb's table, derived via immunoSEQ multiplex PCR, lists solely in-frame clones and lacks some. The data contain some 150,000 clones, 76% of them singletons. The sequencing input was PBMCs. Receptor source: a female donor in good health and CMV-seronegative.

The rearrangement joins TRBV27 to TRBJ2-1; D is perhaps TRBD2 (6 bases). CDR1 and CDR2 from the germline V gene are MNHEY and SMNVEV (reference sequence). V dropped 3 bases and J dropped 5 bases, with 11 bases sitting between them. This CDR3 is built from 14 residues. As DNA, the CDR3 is TGTGCCAGCAGTTTTGGTAGCGGCAACAATGAGCAGTTCTTC. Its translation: CASSFGSGNNEQFF.

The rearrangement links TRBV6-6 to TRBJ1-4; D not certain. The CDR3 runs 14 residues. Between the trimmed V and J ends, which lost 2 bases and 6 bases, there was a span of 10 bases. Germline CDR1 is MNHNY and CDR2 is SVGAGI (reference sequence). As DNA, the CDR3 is TGTGCCAGCAGTTACGGCCCCGGGGATGAAAAACTGTTTTTT. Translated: CASSYGPGDEKLFF.

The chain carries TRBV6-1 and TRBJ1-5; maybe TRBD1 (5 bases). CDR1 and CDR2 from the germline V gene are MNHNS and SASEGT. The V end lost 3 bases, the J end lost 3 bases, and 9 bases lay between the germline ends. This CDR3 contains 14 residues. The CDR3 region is CASSDGGINQPQHF. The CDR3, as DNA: TGTGCCAGCAGTGATGGGGGGATCAATCAGCCCCAGCATTTT.

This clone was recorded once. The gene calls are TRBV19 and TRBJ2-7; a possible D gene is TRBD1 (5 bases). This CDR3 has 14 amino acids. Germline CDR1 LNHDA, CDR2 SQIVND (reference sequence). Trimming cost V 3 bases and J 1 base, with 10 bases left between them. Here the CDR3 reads CASSIRGVSYEQYF. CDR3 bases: TGTGCCAGTAGTATTAGGGGTGTTTCCTACGAGCAGTACTTC.

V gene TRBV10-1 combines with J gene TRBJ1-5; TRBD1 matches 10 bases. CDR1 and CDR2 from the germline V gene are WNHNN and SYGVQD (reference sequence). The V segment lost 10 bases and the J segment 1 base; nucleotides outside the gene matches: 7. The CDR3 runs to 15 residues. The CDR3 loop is CATWPGQGSNQPQHF. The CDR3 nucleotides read TGCGCCACCTGGCCGGGACAGGGGAGCAATCAGCCCCAGCATTTT.